This TCR beta chain was retrieved from a study of CD8+ T cells in alopecia areata. Study in general: Among treated patients, oral tofacitinib was administered at 5 to 10 mg twice daily. Severity of treated patients was scored by affected scalp percentage.

RNA extraction was followed by reverse transcription into cDNA, which acted as the sequencing template. Sequencing used immunoSEQ multiplex PCR; TCRdb keeps in-frame clones, though not all of them. The sample includes 150,000 to 200,000 clones, around three fifths seen only once; the top ten take over 0.9%. The V gene's germline CDR1 is SGHRS and CDR2 YFSETQ. The CDR3 consists of 13 residues. Trimming took off 0 bases at V and 5 bases at J, with 8 bases between the two ends. The treatment here: oral pan-JAK inhibitor, 5-10 mg twice daily. The material was CD4+ T cells sorted from blood, obtained at week 24, from a patient treated with tofacitinib. This sequence joins TRBV5-1 and TRBJ2-5; D call uncertain. The clonotype originates from a human donor with alopecia areata. Here the CDR3 reads CASSLGPDETQYF. CDR3 DNA sequence: TGCGCCAGCAGCTTGGGGCCCGACGAGACCCAGTACTTC. Full variable domain (remainder filled in from reference TRBV5-1 and TRBJ2-5): KAGVTQTPRYLIKTRGQQVTLSCSPISGHRSVSWYQQTPGQGLQFLFEYFSETQRNKGNFPGRFSGRQFSNSRSEMNVSTLELGDSALYLCASSLGPDETQYFGPGTRLLVL.